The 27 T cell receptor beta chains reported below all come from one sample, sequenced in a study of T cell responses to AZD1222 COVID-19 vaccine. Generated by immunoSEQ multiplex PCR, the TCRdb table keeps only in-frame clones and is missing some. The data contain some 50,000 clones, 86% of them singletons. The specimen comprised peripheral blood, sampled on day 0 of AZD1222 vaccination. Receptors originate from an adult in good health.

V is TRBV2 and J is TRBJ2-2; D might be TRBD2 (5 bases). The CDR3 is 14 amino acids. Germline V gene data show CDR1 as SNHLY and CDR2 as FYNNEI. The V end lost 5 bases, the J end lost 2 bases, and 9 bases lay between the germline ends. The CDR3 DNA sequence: TGTGCCAGCAGTTACCGGGGAAACACCGGGGAGCTGTTTTTT. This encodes CASSYRGNTGELFF.

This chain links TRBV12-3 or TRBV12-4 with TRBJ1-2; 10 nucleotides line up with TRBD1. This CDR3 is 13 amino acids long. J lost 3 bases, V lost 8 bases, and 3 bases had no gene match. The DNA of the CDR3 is TGTGCCAGCGGGACAGGGGACGACTATGGCTACACCTTC. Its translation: CASGTGDDYGYTF.

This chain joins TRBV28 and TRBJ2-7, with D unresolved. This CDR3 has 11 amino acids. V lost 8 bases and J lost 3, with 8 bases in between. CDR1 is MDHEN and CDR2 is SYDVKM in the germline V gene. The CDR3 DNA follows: TGTGCCAGCTCAGAGTACTACGAGCAGTACTTC. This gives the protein CASSEYYEQYF.

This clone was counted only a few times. The CDR3, as DNA: TGTGCCAGCAGCTTGAGGGGAGGGCAGGGCACAGATACGCAGTATTTT. It codes for CASSLRGGQGTDTQYF. This chain uses TRBV5-6 with TRBJ2-3; 7 nucleotides match TRBD2. Unmatched junction bases numbered 6, after V lost 1 base and J lost 1 base. Germline V gene data show CDR1 as SGHDT and CDR2 as YYEEEE. This CDR3 spans 16 amino acids.

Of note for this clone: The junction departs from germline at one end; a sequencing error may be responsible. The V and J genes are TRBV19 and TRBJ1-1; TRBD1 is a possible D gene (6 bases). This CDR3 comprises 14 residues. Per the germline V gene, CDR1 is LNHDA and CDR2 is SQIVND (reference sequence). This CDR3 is CASSTRQAILEALF. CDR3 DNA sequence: TGTGCCAGTAGTACCCGACAGGCTATACTTGAAGCTTTATTT.

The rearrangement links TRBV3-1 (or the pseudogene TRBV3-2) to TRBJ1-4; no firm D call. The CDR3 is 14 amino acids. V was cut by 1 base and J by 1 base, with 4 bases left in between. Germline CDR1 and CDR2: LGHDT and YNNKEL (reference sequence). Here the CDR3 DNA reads TGTGCCAGCAGCCAAGGGGTAACTAATGAAAAACTGTTTTTT. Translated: CASSQGVTNEKLFF.

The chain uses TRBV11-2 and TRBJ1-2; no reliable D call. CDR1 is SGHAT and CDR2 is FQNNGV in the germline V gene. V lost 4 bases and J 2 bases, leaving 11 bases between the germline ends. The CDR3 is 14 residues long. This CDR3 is CASSYRGRNYGYTF. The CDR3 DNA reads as TGTGCCAGCAGCTATAGAGGACGCAACTATGGCTACACCTTC.

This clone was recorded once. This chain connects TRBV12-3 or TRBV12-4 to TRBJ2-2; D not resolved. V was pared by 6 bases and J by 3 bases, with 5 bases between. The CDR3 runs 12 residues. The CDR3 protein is CASSLDTGELFF. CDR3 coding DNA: TGTGCCAGCAGCTTGGACACCGGGGAGCTGTTTTTT.

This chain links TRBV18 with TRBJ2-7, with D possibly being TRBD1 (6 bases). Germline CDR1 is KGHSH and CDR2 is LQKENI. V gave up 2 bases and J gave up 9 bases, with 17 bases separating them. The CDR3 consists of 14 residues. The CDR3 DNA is TGTGCCAGCTCACCAGGGGGCGGACGAGGCGGGCAGTACTTC. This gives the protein CASSPGGGRGGQYF.

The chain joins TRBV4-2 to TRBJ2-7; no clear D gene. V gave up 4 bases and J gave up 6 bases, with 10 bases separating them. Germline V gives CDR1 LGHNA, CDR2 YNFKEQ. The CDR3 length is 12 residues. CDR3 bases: TGTGCCAGCAGCCCCTCCGCCGGCGAGCAGTACTTC. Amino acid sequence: CASSPSAGEQYF.

CDR3: CASSEEAGYNEKLFF. The CDR3 DNA follows: TGTGCCAGCAGTGAAGAGGCAGGCTATAATGAAAAACTGTTTTTT. The V gene is TRBV6-1, the J gene TRBJ1-4; D gene unclear. CDR3 size: 15 residues. The germline V gene has CDR1 MNHNS and CDR2 SASEGT. V lost 1 base to trimming and J lost 4 bases, with 10 bases between them.

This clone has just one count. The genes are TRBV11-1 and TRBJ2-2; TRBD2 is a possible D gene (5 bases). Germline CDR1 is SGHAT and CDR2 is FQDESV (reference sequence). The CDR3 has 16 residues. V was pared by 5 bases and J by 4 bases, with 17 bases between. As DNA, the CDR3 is TGTGCCAGCAGCGGCATATCAGGTGGGAGCACCGGGGAGCTGTTTTTT. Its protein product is CASSGISGGSTGELFF.

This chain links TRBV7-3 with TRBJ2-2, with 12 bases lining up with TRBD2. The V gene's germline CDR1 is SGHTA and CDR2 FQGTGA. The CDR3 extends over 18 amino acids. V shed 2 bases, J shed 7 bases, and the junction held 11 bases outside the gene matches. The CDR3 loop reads CASSLWTSGTRGVGELFF. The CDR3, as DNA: TGTGCCAGCAGCTTATGGACTAGCGGGACCCGCGGGGTCGGGGAGCTGTTTTTT.

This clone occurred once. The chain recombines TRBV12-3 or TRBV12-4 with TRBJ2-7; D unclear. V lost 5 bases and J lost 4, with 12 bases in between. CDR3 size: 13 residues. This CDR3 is CASSPYSAYEQYF. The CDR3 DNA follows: TGTGCCAGCAGTCCATACAGTGCTTACGAGCAGTACTTC.

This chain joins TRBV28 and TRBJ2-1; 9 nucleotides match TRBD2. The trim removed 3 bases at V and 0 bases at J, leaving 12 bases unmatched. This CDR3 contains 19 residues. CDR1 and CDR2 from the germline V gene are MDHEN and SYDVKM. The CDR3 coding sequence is TGTGCCAGCAGTTTGATAGCGGGAGCGATTGATATCTCCTACAATGAGCAGTTCTTC. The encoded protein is CASSLIAGAIDISYNEQFF. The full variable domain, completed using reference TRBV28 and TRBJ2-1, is DVKVTQSSRYLVKRTGEKVFLECVQDMDHENMFWYRQDPGLGLRLIYFSYDVKMKEKGDIPEGYSVSREKKERFSLILESASTNQTSMYLCASSLIAGAIDISYNEQFFGPGTRLTVL.

The CDR3 nucleotides read TGTGCCAGTAGTATGATCGGCAGGCCCCAGCATTTT. Residues: CASSMIGRPQHF. The chain employs TRBV19 and TRBJ1-5; no definite D call. Trimming shortened V by 3 bases and J by 9 bases, and 9 bases separated the two germline ends. Germline loops: CDR1 LNHDA, CDR2 SQIVND (reference sequence). This CDR3 is built from 12 residues.

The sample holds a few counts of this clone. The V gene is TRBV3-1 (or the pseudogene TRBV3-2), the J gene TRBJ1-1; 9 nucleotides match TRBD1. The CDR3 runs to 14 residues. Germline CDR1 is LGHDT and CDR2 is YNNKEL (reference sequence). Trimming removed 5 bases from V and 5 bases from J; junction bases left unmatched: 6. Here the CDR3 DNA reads TGTGCCAGCAGCTCCGCGGACAGGGGAACTGAAGCTTTCTTT. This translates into CASSSADRGTEAFF.

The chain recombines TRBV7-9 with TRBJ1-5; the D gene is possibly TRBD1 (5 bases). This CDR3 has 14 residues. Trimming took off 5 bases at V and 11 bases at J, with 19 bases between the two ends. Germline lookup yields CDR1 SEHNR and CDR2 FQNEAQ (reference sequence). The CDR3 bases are TGTGCCAGCAGCGACGGGACGGCCTTAGATGCCCAGCATTTT. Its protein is CASSDGTALDAQHF.

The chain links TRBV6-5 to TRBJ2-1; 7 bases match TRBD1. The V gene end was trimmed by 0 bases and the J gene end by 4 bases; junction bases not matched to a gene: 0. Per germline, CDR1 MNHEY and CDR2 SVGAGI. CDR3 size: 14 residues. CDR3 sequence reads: CASSYSTGYNEQFF. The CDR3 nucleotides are TGTGCCAGCAGTTACTCGACAGGGTACAATGAGCAGTTCTTC.

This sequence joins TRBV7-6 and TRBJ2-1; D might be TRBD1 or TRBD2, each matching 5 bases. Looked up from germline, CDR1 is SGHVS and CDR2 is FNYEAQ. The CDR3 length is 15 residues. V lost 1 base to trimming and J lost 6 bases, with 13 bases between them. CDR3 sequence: CASSLVLGVGNEQFF. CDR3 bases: TGTGCCAGCAGCTTAGTACTAGGGGTCGGCAATGAGCAGTTCTTC.

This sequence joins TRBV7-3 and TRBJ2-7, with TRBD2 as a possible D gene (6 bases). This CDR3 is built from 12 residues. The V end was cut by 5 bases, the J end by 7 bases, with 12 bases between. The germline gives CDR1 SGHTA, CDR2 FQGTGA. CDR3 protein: CASSHPGGEQYF. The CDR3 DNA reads TGTGCCAGCAGCCACCCAGGAGGGGAGCAGTACTTC.

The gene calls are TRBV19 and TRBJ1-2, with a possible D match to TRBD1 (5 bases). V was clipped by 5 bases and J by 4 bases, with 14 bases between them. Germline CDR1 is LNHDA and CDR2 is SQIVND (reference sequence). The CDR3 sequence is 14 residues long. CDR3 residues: CASSSNWGAYGYTF. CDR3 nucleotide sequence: TGTGCCAGTAGTTCAAATTGGGGCGCCTATGGCTACACCTTC.

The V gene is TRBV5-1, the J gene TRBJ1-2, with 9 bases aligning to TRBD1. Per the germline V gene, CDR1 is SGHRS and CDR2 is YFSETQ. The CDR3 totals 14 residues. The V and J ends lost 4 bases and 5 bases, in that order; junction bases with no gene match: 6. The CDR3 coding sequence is TGCGCCAGCAGCGTGGGACAGGGAGCGTATGGCTACACCTTC. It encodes CASSVGQGAYGYTF.

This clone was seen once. Written as DNA, the CDR3 is TGTGCCAGCAGCCAAGAGGGAGGACTAAGTGAAGCTTTCTTT. Protein: CASSQEGGLSEAFF. V and J are TRBV27 and TRBJ1-1; no definite D call. The germline V and J ends were trimmed by 6 bases and 7 bases, with 18 bases remaining between them. Germline V CDR1 and CDR2: MNHEY, SMNVEV (reference sequence). CDR3 length equals 14 residues.

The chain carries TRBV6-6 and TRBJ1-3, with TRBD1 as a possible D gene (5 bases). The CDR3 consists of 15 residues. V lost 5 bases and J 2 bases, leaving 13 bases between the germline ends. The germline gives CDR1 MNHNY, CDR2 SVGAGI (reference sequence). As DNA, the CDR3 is TGTGCCAGCAGTCACGGCAGGGTTACTGGAAACACCATATATTTT. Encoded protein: CASSHGRVTGNTIYF.

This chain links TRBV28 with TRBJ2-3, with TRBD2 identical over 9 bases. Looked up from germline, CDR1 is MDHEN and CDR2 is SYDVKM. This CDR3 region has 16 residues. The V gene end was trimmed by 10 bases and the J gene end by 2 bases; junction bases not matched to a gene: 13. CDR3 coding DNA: TGTGCCACCATGCGTAGCGGGAGTTTCATCACAGATACGCAGTATTTT. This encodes CATMRSGSFITDTQYF.

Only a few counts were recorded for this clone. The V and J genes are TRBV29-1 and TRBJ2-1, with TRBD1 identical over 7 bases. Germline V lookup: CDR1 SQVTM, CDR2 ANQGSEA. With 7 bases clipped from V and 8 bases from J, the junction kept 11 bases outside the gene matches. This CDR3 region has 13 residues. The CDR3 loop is CSALTGADDEQFF. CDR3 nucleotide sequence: TGCAGCGCCCTCACAGGGGCAGACGATGAGCAGTTCTTC.